This T cell receptor beta chain appears in the sequencing data of a study of early T cells in non-severe SARS-CoV-2 infection. This clonotype has at least ten counts. cDNA molecules, individually, were tagged with unique molecular identifiers. TCRdb reprocessed the 5' RACE reads via MiXCR and lists one record per CDR3 protein. Among more than 45,000 distinct CDR3 sequences listed, around 5.6% were seen once. The origin of this receptor is an adult who was a healthcare worker with PCR-confirmed SARS-CoV-2 infection or an uninfected control (not recorded which). The sample taken for sequencing was whole blood.

In nucleotides, the CDR3 is TGTGCCAGCAGTTTTTTTGGGGGGATTGGTGGCTACACCTTC. Its translation: CASSFFGGIGGYTF. The J gene is TRBJ1-2, the V gene TRBV12-3 or TRBV12-4, with a possible D match to TRBD1 (5 bases). CDR3 size: 14 residues. Trimming took 3 bases from V and 7 from J, leaving 15 bases between them.